This T cell receptor (beta chain) was recovered during a study of preoperative IRX-2 immunotherapy in early breast cancer (dated by TCRdb to the late 2010s). The treatment or condition label on this specimen signifies: preoperative locoregional IRX-2 cytokine immunotherapy. The samples were obtained from a phase Ib study that tested preoperative, locoregional IRX-2 cytokine immunotherapy designed to prime immune responses. Donors were patients with early-stage breast cancer who received IRX-2 before surgery. This clone has only one observation. Which antigen it targets is not known. No clone much larger than this one lies a single base away; base qualities are absent. Libraries were constructed by the immunoSEQ multiplex PCR assay. Not all clones reach the TCRdb copy of this immuneACCESS table, which keeps in-frame sequences only. Checked studies attribute under half of the gap to unresolved V genes and leave the rest unexplained. The sample yields about 23,000 clones; approximately 95% were counted once. The top ten clones comprise 15% to 20% of the sample.

From the cysteine up to the phenylalanine, the CDR3 has a length of 15 residues. The sequence is cut down to CDR3 DNA, 45 bases in frame from base 1. The germline V gene (reference sequence) sets CDR1 to MNHNY and CDR2 to SVGAGI. Between the V and J ends, shortened by 0 bases and 3 bases respectively, the junction contains 12 bases. The material was tumor tissue, obtained after IRX-2 immunotherapy. The chain couples TRBV6-6 to TRBJ2-7; the D segment could be TRBD2, given 6 matching bases. The TCR comes from a human donor with breast cancer. The CDR3 has the sequence CASSYSRGTGYEQYF. Here is the DNA: TGTGCCAGCAGTTACTCGCGCGGGACCGGCTACGAGCAGTACTTC.